This T cell receptor beta chain is drawn from a study of blood T cell repertoires in COVID-19. Study-wide context: Sample material is recorded as cDNA or gDNA derived from T cells, B-cell-depleted T cells, or PBMCs.

Methods used by the authors: Estimation of nucleated cell counts was performed using reference gene primer amplification. TCRdb's copy holds only in-frame clones and misses some; the assay was immunoSEQ multiplex PCR. V and J calls and clone size are given by that table; D and trimming were obtained from the DNA. Of just under 90,000 clones listed, approximately 75% are singletons. Germline V gene lookup returns CDR1 MNHEY and CDR2 SMNVEV (reference sequence). The CDR3 spans 13 residues. Unmatched junction bases numbered 7, after V lost 6 bases and J lost 7 bases. The sample consisted of peripheral blood. This receptor was taken from a woman older than 75 with acute or convalescent COVID-19. This rearrangement joins TRBV27 to TRBJ1-2, with TRBD1 identical over 8 bases. The CDR3 nucleotides are TGTGCCAGCAGAACGACAGGGGTACTTGGCTACACCTTC. Its protein is CASRTTGVLGYTF.